This TCR beta chain was profiled in a study of cytomegalovirus exposure and HLA in healthy donors. In the study overall: In a previous analysis, some 110 million unique TCR beta sequences were found from 150 million to 200 million T cells. Points from the study as a whole: In vitro checks showed that three CMV-associated chains really do target CMV antigens. Fewer N-insertions (relative to the roughly 660-donor mean) were reportedly seen in an Asian-associated ancestry cluster in a later analysis. Diagnosis of cytomegalovirus status made by the classifier reportedly showed high specificity and sensitivity.

Remarks on this clone: Its antigen is currently unknown.

PCR involved 60 Vbeta and 13 Jbeta primers. Sequencing was performed with immunoSEQ multiplex PCR; in TCRdb, only in-frame clones are kept and a portion is missing. This sample contains 70,000 or so clones. Per germline, CDR1 SGHNT and CDR2 YYREEE (reference sequence). There are 15 residues in the CDR3. Trimming took off 0 bases at V and 2 bases at J, with 12 bases between the two ends. The TCR sequence derives from a boy younger than 18 in good health and CMV-seronegative. The rearrangement uses TRBV5-4 and TRBJ2-7; D not certain. The sample was PBMCs. The CDR3 nucleotides are TGTGCCAGCAGCTTGGAGGTAGTGACAACCTACGAGCAGTACTTC. Residues: CASSLEVVTTYEQYF. Based on the CDR3 plus reference TRBV5-4 and TRBJ2-7, the full variable domain is ETGVTQSPTHLIKTRGQQVTLRCSSQSGHNTVSWYQQALGQGPQFIFQYYREEENGRGNFPPRFSGLQFPNYSSELNVNALELDDSALYLCASSLEVVTTYEQYFGPGTRLTVT.